Presented here are 5 T cell receptor beta chains from one specimen sequenced in a study of T cell responses to AZD1222 COVID-19 vaccine. This table comes from immunoSEQ multiplex PCR, and its TCRdb copy is limited to in-frame clones, with some not included. Altogether roughly 97,000 clones are present, roughly 90% being singletons, with the ten largest covering roughly 20%. Sample: peripheral blood, taken on day 0 of AZD1222 vaccination. These receptors were collected from an adult in good health.

The rearrangement uses TRBV5-1 and TRBJ1-1; D is uncertain. Per the germline V gene, CDR1 is SGHRS and CDR2 is YFSETQ. The CDR3 sequence is 13 residues long. Trimming removed 0 bases from V and 1 base from J, with 4 bases in between. The CDR3 DNA reads TGCGCCAGCAGCTTGGGGGCGAACACTGAAGCTTTCTTT. Protein product: CASSLGANTEAFF.

The chain is built from TRBV5-1 and TRBJ1-2; the D is unclear. Trimming removed 0 bases at V and 4 bases at J, with 13 bases between. Looked up from germline, CDR1 is SGHRS and CDR2 is YFSETQ. The CDR3 extends over 15 amino acids. In DNA form, the CDR3 reads TGCGCCAGCAGCTTGGATGAAGGGCTGGGCTATGGCTACACCTTC. Amino acids: CASSLDEGLGYGYTF.

The V gene is TRBV12-3 or TRBV12-4, the J gene TRBJ2-2, with D unclear. The CDR3 runs 12 residues. V was cut by 1 base and J by 8 bases, with 5 bases left in between. The CDR3 spells CASSLVAGELFF. CDR3 in DNA: TGTGCCAGCAGTTTAGTTGCTGGGGAGCTGTTTTTT.

Of note for this clone: This same CDR3 is encoded by further DNA sequences in the sample. The chain is built from TRBV9 and TRBJ1-2, with 9 bases aligning to TRBD1. The V gene's germline CDR1 is SGDLS and CDR2 YYNGEE. The CDR3 is 14 residues long. Trimming at V came to 2 bases and at J to 5 bases, leaving 4 bases not matched to a gene. The CDR3 reads CASSVGTGPYGYTF. The CDR3 nucleotides read TGTGCCAGCAGCGTCGGGACAGGGCCATATGGCTACACCTTC.

The V and J genes are TRBV9 and TRBJ1-1, with a tentative D call TRBD1 (5 bases). With 3 bases removed from V and 1 base from J, the gap between germline ends came to 7 bases. The CDR3 spans 13 residues. Germline values: CDR1 SGDLS, CDR2 YYNGEE. The CDR3 region has the DNA TGTGCCAGCAGCGCTACAGGGAACACTGAAGCTTTCTTT. As protein: CASSATGNTEAFF.